The 9 T cell receptor beta chains given below trace back to one sample, sequenced in a study of blood T cell repertoires in COVID-19. Some clones are missing from TCRdb's copy, which holds only in-frame ones; the method was immunoSEQ multiplex PCR. The sample contains fewer than 90,000 clones, more than 80% of which appear only once. The material sequenced was peripheral blood. These receptors were taken from a woman of 80 years or more with acute or convalescent COVID-19.

The rearrangement uses TRBV11-3 and TRBJ2-1; D may be TRBD2 (6 bases). The CDR3 is made up of 13 amino acids. Germline-derived CDR1 and CDR2 are SGHNT and YENEEA. Trimming removed 5 bases at V and 6 bases at J, with 11 bases between. DNA for the CDR3: TGTGCCAGCAGCCCGGGACTGACCAATGAGCAGTTCTTC. Translated: CASSPGLTNEQFF. Variable domain in full (rest from reference TRBV11-3 and TRBJ2-1): EAGVVQSPRYKIIEKKQPVAFWCNPISGHNTLYWYLQNLGQGPELLIRYENEEAVDDSQLPKDRFSAERLKGVDSTLKIQPAELGDSAVYLCASSPGLTNEQFFGPGTRLTVL.

The chain joins TRBV6-2 or TRBV6-3 to TRBJ2-3; no clear D. The CDR3 totals 12 residues. From germline, CDR1 is MNHEY and CDR2 SVGEGT. Trimming shortened V by 2 bases and J by 5 bases, and 5 bases separated the two germline ends. The CDR3 reads CASSYRGDTQYF. CDR3 nucleotides: TGTGCCAGCAGTTACCGCGGAGATACGCAGTATTTT.

The CDR3 reads CASSRQLNYGYTF. In DNA, the CDR3 is TGTGCCAGCAGCCGACAGTTGAACTATGGCTACACCTTC. This chain uses TRBV7-2 with TRBJ1-2; tentatively, D is TRBD1 (5 bases). The CDR3 is made up of 13 amino acids. Germline CDR1 and CDR2: SGHTA and FQGNSA. Trimming took off 5 bases at V and 2 bases at J, with 9 bases between the two ends.

V is TRBV10-3 and J is TRBJ1-5; 7 positions agree with TRBD1. The CDR3 loop spans 14 amino acids. V shed 6 bases, J shed 7 bases, and the junction held 9 bases outside the gene matches. Germline V lookup: CDR1 ENHRY, CDR2 SYGVKD. CDR3 DNA sequence: TGTGCCATCAGCCTGAGGGGGCAGGGGCAGCCCCAGCATTTT. This encodes CAISLRGQGQPQHF.

J is TRBJ1-3 and V is TRBV11-2; D call uncertain. The CDR3 length is 13 residues. V shed 5 bases and J shed 1 base, with 6 bases lying between them. The germline V gene encodes CDR1 SGHAT and CDR2 FQNNGV. The CDR3 region is CASSAQSGNTIYF. The CDR3 DNA follows: TGTGCCAGCAGCGCACAGTCTGGAAACACCATATATTTT.

The chain has TRBV19 and TRBJ1-1, with 8 bases that match TRBD1. J lost 0 bases, V lost 8 bases, and 17 bases had no gene match. There are 18 residues in the CDR3. The V gene's germline CDR1 is LNHDA and CDR2 SQIVND (reference sequence). The CDR3 reads CASRRGRGRPTLNTEAFF. CDR3 in DNA: TGTGCCAGTCGCAGGGGCAGGGGGCGGCCAACTTTGAACACTGAAGCTTTCTTT.

In DNA, the CDR3 is TGCGCCAGCAGCTTGGTCCCGACAGGGGGAAACGGGGAGCTGTTTTTT. It translates to CASSLVPTGGNGELFF. This chain joins TRBV5-1 and TRBJ2-2, with 9 nucleotides matching TRBD1. The CDR3 contains 16 residues. The V gene end was trimmed by 0 bases and the J gene end by 7 bases; junction bases not matched to a gene: 7. CDR1 is SGHRS, CDR2 YFSETQ, per germline. The entire variable domain, with the rest obtained from reference TRBV5-1 and TRBJ2-2, is as follows: KAGVTQTPRYLIKTRGQQVTLSCSPISGHRSVSWYQQTPGQGLQFLFEYFSETQRNKGNFPGRFSGRQFSNSRSEMNVSTLELGDSALYLCASSLVPTGGNGELFFGEGSRLTVL.

In nucleotides, the CDR3 is TGTGCCAGCAGCTTGCTCGAGGATCGGCAGTTCTTC. It is translated as CASSLLEDRQFF. The V call is TRBV5-5, the J call TRBJ2-1; D gene unclear. Germline CDR1 SGHKS, CDR2 YYEKEE (reference sequence). There are 12 residues in the CDR3. The V end was cut by 1 base, the J end by 12 bases, with 11 bases between.

CDR3 in DNA: TGCGCCAGCAGCCAACGGGACAATGAGCAGTTCTTC. As protein: CASSQRDNEQFF. The rearrangement joins TRBV4-1 to TRBJ2-1; no clear D. V lost 2 bases to trimming and J lost 5 bases, with 4 bases between them. This CDR3 spans 12 amino acids. Germline CDR1 MGHRA, CDR2 YSYEKL.